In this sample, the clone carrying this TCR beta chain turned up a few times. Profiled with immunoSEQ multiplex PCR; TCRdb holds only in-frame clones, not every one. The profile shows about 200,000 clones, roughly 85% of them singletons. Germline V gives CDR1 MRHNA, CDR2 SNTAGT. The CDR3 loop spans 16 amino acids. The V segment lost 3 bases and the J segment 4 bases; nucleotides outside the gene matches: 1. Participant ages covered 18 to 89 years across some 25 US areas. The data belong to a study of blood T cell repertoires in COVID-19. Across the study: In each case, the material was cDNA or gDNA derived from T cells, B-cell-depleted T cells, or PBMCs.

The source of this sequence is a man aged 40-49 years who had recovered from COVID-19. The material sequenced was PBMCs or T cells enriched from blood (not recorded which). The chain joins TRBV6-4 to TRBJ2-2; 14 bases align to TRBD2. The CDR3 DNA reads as TGTGCCAGCAGTGAGACTAGCGGGAGGGCCACCGGGGAGCTGTTTTTT. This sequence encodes CASSETSGRATGELFF.